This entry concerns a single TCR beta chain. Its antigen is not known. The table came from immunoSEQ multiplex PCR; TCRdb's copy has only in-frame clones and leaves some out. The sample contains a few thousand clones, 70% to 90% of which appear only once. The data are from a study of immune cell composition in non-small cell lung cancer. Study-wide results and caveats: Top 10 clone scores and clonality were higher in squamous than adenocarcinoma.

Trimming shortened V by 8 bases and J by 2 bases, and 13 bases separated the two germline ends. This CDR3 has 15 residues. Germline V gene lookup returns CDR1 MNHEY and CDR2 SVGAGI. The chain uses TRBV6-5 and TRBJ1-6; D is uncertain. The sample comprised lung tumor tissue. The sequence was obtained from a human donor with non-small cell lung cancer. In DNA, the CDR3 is TGTGCCAGCGCGGTGTGGAACCCCTATAATTCACCCCTCCACTTT. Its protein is CASAVWNPYNSPLHF.